The 5 T cell receptor beta chains in this list originate from one sample, sequenced in a study of T cells after yellow fever vaccination. TCRdb used MiXCR to reprocess the 5' RACE reads, holding one entry per CDR3 protein. The sample carries some 300,000 distinct CDR3 sequences, 8.1% recorded once. The source was PBMCs, collected roughly 46 days after the first yellow fever vaccination. The receptors were gathered from a man between 18 and 35 years old who received the YFV17D yellow fever vaccine.

This clonotype came up a few times. The gene calls are TRBV7-9 and TRBJ2-1; the D is unclear. This CDR3 is 11 amino acids long. The V end was cut by 3 bases, the J end by 9 bases, with 6 bases between. The germline V gene has CDR1 SEHNR and CDR2 FQNEAQ (reference sequence). The CDR3 sequence is CASSFIGEQFF. The CDR3 bases are TGTGCCAGCAGCTTTATAGGTGAGCAGTTCTTC.

A few counts support this clonotype. V gene TRBV9 combines with J gene TRBJ2-7; D is tentatively TRBD1 or TRBD2 (7 bases each). The CDR3 spans 12 residues. Per the germline V gene, CDR1 is SGDLS and CDR2 is YYNGEE. The V end was cut by 7 bases, the J end by 5 bases, with 13 bases between. The CDR3 region is CASSQGGDEQYF. CDR3 DNA: TGTGCCAGCTCCCAGGGGGGGGACGAGCAGTACTTC.

V is TRBV25-1 and J is TRBJ2-7; D is perhaps TRBD1 or TRBD2 (5 bases each). Trimming took off 2 bases at V and 1 base at J, with 9 bases between the two ends. The germline CDR1 and CDR2 sequences are MGHDK and SYGVNS. The CDR3 has 14 amino acids. CDR3 region: CASSELGGSYEQYF. The CDR3 region has the DNA TGTGCCAGCAGTGAACTTGGGGGTTCCTACGAGCAGTACTTC.

The V gene is TRBV3-1, the J gene TRBJ1-1; D is undetermined. Between the trimmed V and J ends, which lost 11 bases and 1 base, there was a span of 20 bases. Germline CDR1 reads LGHDT; CDR2 reads YNNKEL (reference sequence). CDR3 length equals 15 residues. The CDR3, as DNA: TGTGCCTCCTCCCAAGATCACCGACAGAACACTGAAGCTTTCTTT. It encodes CASSQDHRQNTEAFF.

This clonotype was picked up a small number of times. J is TRBJ2-7 and V is TRBV5-1; D gene uncertain. The CDR3 contains 12 residues. V lost 0 bases, J lost 5 bases, and 6 bases lay in between. Looked up from germline, CDR1 is SGHRS and CDR2 is YFSETQ. The CDR3 DNA reads TGCGCCAGCAGCTTGGAACGACACGAGCAGTACTTC. Translated, it gives CASSLERHEQYF.